Each of the 31 T cell receptor beta chains below was sequenced from the same sample in a study of blood T cell repertoires in COVID-19. The repertoire was sequenced with immunoSEQ multiplex PCR; TCRdb's copy has only in-frame clones and lacks some. The data hold about 240,000 clones, with 70% to 85% observed a single time. Specimen: peripheral blood. The receptors were gathered from a woman of 80 years or more with acute or convalescent COVID-19.

This clone was observed once. J is TRBJ2-7 and V is TRBV13, with D tentatively TRBD1 (6 bases). V lost 5 bases and J lost 3, with 23 bases in between. The CDR3 length is 17 residues. Germline values: CDR1 PRHDT, CDR2 FYEKMQ (reference sequence). The CDR3, as DNA: TGTGCCAGCAGCCCCCCGGTAACAGGGCCTACAAACTACGAGCAGTACTTC. Protein: CASSPPVTGPTNYEQYF.

This chain connects TRBV7-9 to TRBJ1-2; 8 bases are a match to TRBD1. CDR1 and CDR2 from the germline V gene are SEHNR and FQNEAQ (reference sequence). After removal of 4 bases from V and 8 bases from J, the junction contained 9 bases not matched to a gene. The CDR3 loop spans 14 amino acids. For the CDR3, the DNA is TGTGCCAGCAGCTCACAGGGGGGAAGTGAGGGCTACACCTTC. It codes for CASSSQGGSEGYTF.

This clone was detected only a few times. Here the CDR3 reads CASRPSAPGELFF. The CDR3 bases are TGTGCCAGCAGGCCTAGCGCCCCCGGGGAGCTGTTTTTT. V usage is TRBV12-3 or TRBV12-4 and J usage is TRBJ2-2, with a possible D match to TRBD2 (6 bases). V was pared by 6 bases and J by 6 bases, with 11 bases between. This CDR3 spans 13 amino acids.

CDR3 sequence reads: CASSQGLEEKLFF. The CDR3 nucleotides read TGCGCCAGCAGCCAAGGACTAGAGGAAAAACTGTTTTTT. This chain uses TRBV4-3 with TRBJ1-4; D ambiguous. Germline CDR1 LGHNA, CDR2 YSLEER. The CDR3 has 13 residues. Between the trimmed V and J ends, which lost 1 base and 8 bases, there was a span of 8 bases.

The chain recombines TRBV16 with TRBJ1-5; 7 nucleotides agree with TRBD1. The junction had 11 bases not matched to a gene; V was cut back by 6 bases and J by 6 bases. CDR1 is KGHSY, CDR2 FQNENV, per germline. The CDR3 runs 15 residues. CDR3: CASRRQGSATQPQHF. CDR3 bases: TGTGCCAGCAGGCGACAGGGTTCAGCTACTCAGCCCCAGCATTTT.

The V call is TRBV3-1 (or the pseudogene TRBV3-2), the J call TRBJ2-3; 8 positions match TRBD2. Germline values: CDR1 LGHDT, CDR2 YNNKEL (reference sequence). The J segment lost 0 bases and the V segment lost 5 bases, leaving 4 bases of the junction unmatched. The CDR3 runs 15 residues. CDR3 nucleotide sequence: TGTGCCAGCAGCATAAGCGGGGGAAGCACAGATACGCAGTATTTT. Its translation: CASSISGGSTDTQYF.

The CDR3 region has the DNA TGTGCCAGCAACCTACAGGGTGGAAACACCATATATTTT. It encodes CASNLQGGNTIYF. V and J are TRBV5-5 and TRBJ1-3; D perhaps matches TRBD1 (6 bases). Deletions cut 6 bases from V and 3 bases from J, with 10 bases between. This CDR3 has 13 residues. The germline V gene has CDR1 SGHKS and CDR2 YYEKEE (reference sequence).

This clone was seen a few times. This sequence joins TRBV11-1 and TRBJ2-5; the D is unclear. V was clipped by 2 bases and J by 0 bases, with 4 bases between them. There are 13 residues in the CDR3. Germline V CDR1 and CDR2: SGHAT, FQDESV (reference sequence). CDR3 DNA: TGTGCCAGCAGCTTACTCTACCAAGAGACCCAGTACTTC. Amino acids: CASSLLYQETQYF.

The chain has TRBV6-5 and TRBJ1-1, with D possibly matching TRBD1 (6 bases). Between the trimmed V and J ends, which lost 8 bases and 1 base, there was a span of 17 bases. The V gene's germline CDR1 is MNHEY and CDR2 SVGAGI. The CDR3 has 15 residues. CDR3 sequence (DNA): TGTGCCAGCCACCGGCGCCAGGGGAAGAACACTGAAGCTTTCTTT. Protein: CASHRRQGKNTEAFF.

The gene calls are TRBV3-1 (or the pseudogene TRBV3-2) and TRBJ1-4, with TRBD1 identical over 7 bases. The CDR3 has 16 amino acids. The ends lost 4 bases at V and 4 bases at J; junction bases unmatched: 9. From germline, CDR1 is LGHDT and CDR2 YNNKEL (reference sequence). CDR3 nucleotides: TGTGCCAGCAGCCGCGGAGCCGGGACAGTTAATGAAAAACTGTTTTTT. Translated, it gives CASSRGAGTVNEKLFF.

The CDR3 loop is CASSQVGVFTSGNTIYF. The CDR3 DNA is TGTGCCAGCAGCCAAGTGGGAGTTTTTACCTCTGGAAACACCATATATTTT. The V and J genes are TRBV4-2 and TRBJ1-3; the D is unclear. Germline CDR1 and CDR2: LGHNA and YNFKEQ. This CDR3 comprises 17 residues. V dropped 1 base and J dropped 0 bases, with 13 bases sitting between them.

This clone was picked up a small number of times. CDR3 sequence: CASSSPTNSYNEQFF. DNA for the CDR3: TGTGCCAGCAGTTCTCCGACTAACTCCTACAATGAGCAGTTCTTC. The chain uses TRBV6-5 and TRBJ2-1; TRBD2 might be the D (5 bases). The CDR3 is made up of 15 amino acids. Per germline, CDR1 MNHEY and CDR2 SVGAGI. Trimming took 4 bases from V and 0 from J, leaving 10 bases between them.

This chain links TRBV7-2 with TRBJ1-2; D unresolved. This CDR3 is 17 amino acids long. In germline, CDR1 is SGHTA, CDR2 FQGNSA. The ends were cut back, 1 base at V and 4 bases at J, with 19 bases in the middle. The CDR3 region is CASSLVSSRINTYGYTF. The CDR3 bases are TGTGCCAGCAGCTTAGTATCGAGCAGGATTAATACCTATGGCTACACCTTC.

The chain couples TRBV15 to TRBJ2-5, with D uncertain. The germline gives CDR1 LNHNV, CDR2 YYDKDF (reference sequence). The CDR3 has 14 residues. V gave up 1 base and J gave up 4 bases, with 10 bases separating them. The CDR3 protein is CATSRASLPETQYF. The CDR3, as DNA: TGTGCCACCAGCAGAGCGTCCCTACCAGAGACCCAGTACTTC.

The rearrangement joins TRBV3-1 (or the pseudogene TRBV3-2) to TRBJ2-3, with D possibly TRBD2 on 6 matching bases. The germline V gene has CDR1 LGHDT and CDR2 YNNKEL (reference sequence). The CDR3 length is 14 residues. V was cut by 5 bases and J by 3 bases, with 12 bases left in between. The CDR3: CASSTSRRTDTQYF. The CDR3 DNA reads TGTGCCAGCAGCACTAGCCGCCGGACAGATACGCAGTATTTT.

This clone was seen at least ten times. The chain recombines TRBV9 with TRBJ1-2, with D tentatively TRBD1 (5 bases). V was pared by 0 bases and J by 4 bases, with 13 bases between. Per germline, CDR1 SGDLS and CDR2 YYNGEE. The CDR3 extends over 15 amino acids. The CDR3: CASSVEAGWSYGYTF. CDR3 nucleotide sequence: TGTGCCAGCAGCGTAGAGGCAGGGTGGAGCTATGGCTACACCTTC.

This clone was recorded once. The chain uses TRBV5-1 and TRBJ1-1, with D possibly matching TRBD1 (5 bases). V gave up 1 base and J gave up 5 bases, with 15 bases separating them. Per germline, CDR1 SGHRS and CDR2 YFSETQ. This CDR3 is built from 15 residues. CDR3 bases: TGCGCCAGCAGCTTGTATACAGGTCAGAGGACTGAAGCTTTCTTT. It yields the protein CASSLYTGQRTEAFF.

The chain joins TRBV19 to TRBJ2-2, with 11 bases fitting TRBD2. The junction had 8 bases not matched to a gene; V was cut back by 4 bases and J by 7 bases. The CDR3 consists of 16 residues. Germline V CDR1 and CDR2: LNHDA, SQIVND (reference sequence). Here the CDR3 DNA reads TGTGCCAGTAGTAATAGCGGGAGGGGTTTTCACGGGGAGCTGTTTTTT. Protein sequence: CASSNSGRGFHGELFF.

This chain uses TRBV28 with TRBJ1-2; D is ambiguous. Germline V CDR1 and CDR2: MDHEN, SYDVKM. The CDR3 is made up of 12 amino acids. Trimming took off 4 bases at V and 6 bases at J, with 9 bases between the two ends. The CDR3 coding sequence is TGTGCCAGCAGTTACGGGTCTAATGGCTACACCTTC. Amino acids: CASSYGSNGYTF.

The V call is TRBV5-8, the J call TRBJ1-1; D gene ambiguous. Germline V gene sequence: CDR1 SGHTS, CDR2 YDEGEE. CDR3 length equals 14 residues. V was cut by 2 bases and J by 1 base, with 9 bases left in between. CDR3 residues: CASSFSLQNTEAFF. CDR3 DNA sequence: TGTGCCAGCAGCTTCTCATTACAGAACACTGAAGCTTTCTTT.

The J gene is TRBJ2-4, the V gene TRBV7-2; weak D call: TRBD1 (6 bases). CDR1 SGHTA and CDR2 FQGNSA come from the germline V gene. Trimming cost V 2 bases and J 1 base, with 12 bases left between them. The CDR3 totals 16 residues. CDR3 in DNA: TGTGCCAGCAGCTTAATATTTGGGGGCGCCAAAAACATTCAGTACTTC. Its translation is CASSLIFGGAKNIQYF.

V gene TRBV6-2 or TRBV6-3 combines with J gene TRBJ2-7; 7 positions match TRBD1. From germline, CDR1 is MNHEY and CDR2 SVGEGT. With 5 bases clipped from V and 3 bases from J, the junction kept 7 bases outside the gene matches. The CDR3 contains 14 residues. This chain's CDR3 is CASSKPDRVYEQYF. CDR3 nucleotides: TGTGCCAGCAGTAAGCCTGACAGGGTCTACGAGCAGTACTTC.

This clone appeared many times. The chain recombines TRBV4-1 with TRBJ1-2; perhaps TRBD1 as D (5 bases). Between the trimmed V and J ends, which lost 1 base and 8 bases, there was a span of 20 bases. CDR3 length equals 16 residues. Germline V gene sequence: CDR1 MGHRA, CDR2 YSYEKL. The CDR3, as DNA: TGCGCCAGCAGCCAAGGAGATATGGGGCCGTTAGTGGGCTACACCTTC. This encodes CASSQGDMGPLVGYTF.

V and J are TRBV6-2 or TRBV6-3 and TRBJ2-5, with 12 bases lining up with TRBD2. The CDR3 consists of 15 residues. J was trimmed by 2 bases and V by 6 bases; bases with no gene match: 4. CDR1 is MNHEY and CDR2 is SVGEGT in the germline V gene. As DNA, the CDR3 is TGTGCCAGCAGCCTAGCGGGGGGGAATCAAGAGACCCAGTACTTC. Its translation: CASSLAGGNQETQYF.

This CDR3 reads CSVDRVNTEAFF. In DNA form, the CDR3 reads TGCAGCGTCGACAGGGTGAACACTGAAGCTTTCTTT. The chain uses TRBV29-1 and TRBJ1-1; 7 positions match TRBD1. The CDR3 consists of 12 residues. V gave up 6 bases and J gave up 0 bases; unmatched junction bases: 1. Germline loops: CDR1 SQVTM, CDR2 ANQGSEA.

The rearrangement joins TRBV19 to TRBJ2-7, with TRBD2 matching over 9 bases. The CDR3 is 14 amino acids. Germline V gives CDR1 LNHDA, CDR2 SQIVND (reference sequence). V shed 3 bases and J 4 bases; nucleotides not matched to a gene: 4. CDR3: CASSMTSGSYEQYF. Here the CDR3 DNA reads TGTGCCAGTAGTATGACTAGCGGCTCGTACGAGCAGTACTTC.

The genes are TRBV27 and TRBJ2-5, with TRBD2 identical over 16 bases. Germline V gives CDR1 MNHEY, CDR2 SMNVEV (reference sequence). The CDR3 is 17 residues long. J was trimmed by 5 bases and V by 6 bases; bases with no gene match: 9. The DNA for the CDR3 is TGTGCCAGCAGACCCCCGGGACTAGCGGGAGGGGGTGAGACCCAGTACTTC. This sequence encodes CASRPPGLAGGGETQYF.

Ten or more counts support this clone. The chain joins TRBV30 to TRBJ1-6, with 10 bases identical to TRBD1. Germline assignment: CDR1 GTSNPN and CDR2 SVGIG (reference sequence). The ends lost 1 base at V and 6 bases at J; junction bases unmatched: 9. The CDR3 covers 17 residues. The DNA of the CDR3 is TGTGCCTGGAGTGAGGGGACAGGGGTTGCGGGTAATTCACCCCTCCACTTT. This translates into CAWSEGTGVAGNSPLHF.

The chain has TRBV5-6 and TRBJ2-1; D call uncertain. The CDR3 consists of 15 residues. V was shortened by 2 bases and J by 4 bases, with 13 bases between the two germline ends. CDR1 and CDR2 (germline): SGHDT, YYEEEE. CDR3 in DNA: TGTGCCAGCAGCTTATCTAAAGCTAAGTACAATGAGCAGTTCTTC. It is translated as CASSLSKAKYNEQFF.

DNA of the CDR3: TGTGCCAGTAGTCCCTTGGGACTAGCGGGAGCTGTCGAGCAGTACTTC. It codes for CASSPLGLAGAVEQYF. The rearrangement uses TRBV19 and TRBJ2-7; TRBD2 matches 14 bases. Trimming took 5 bases from V and 6 from J; bases not matched to a gene: 9. Germline assignment: CDR1 LNHDA and CDR2 SQIVND (reference sequence). CDR3 length equals 16 residues.

V usage is TRBV27 and J usage is TRBJ2-3; 11 bases fit TRBD1. V was clipped by 5 bases and J by 3 bases; unmatched bases: 4. The CDR3 is 15 residues long. Germline CDR1 MNHEY, CDR2 SMNVEV (reference sequence). The CDR3 DNA follows: TGTGCCAGCAGTGACTGGGACAGGGGGACAGATACGCAGTATTTT. This encodes CASSDWDRGTDTQYF.